This passage covers 9 T cell receptor beta chains from one sample sequenced in a study of early T cells in non-severe SARS-CoV-2 infection. Using its own MiXCR run on the 5' RACE reads, TCRdb lists one record per CDR3 protein. The sample records roughly 97,000 distinct CDR3 sequences, approximately 10% being singletons. The starting material was whole blood, obtained at baseline. Receptor source: an adult who was a healthcare worker with PCR-confirmed SARS-CoV-2 infection or an uninfected control (not recorded which).

This clonotype was detected many times. The CDR3 DNA reads TGTGCCAGCAGTGAAGAACCGGGTCCGGAGCAGTTCTTC. Residues: CASSEEPGPEQFF. The V call is TRBV2, the J call TRBJ2-1; no reliable D call. The V end lost 1 base, the J end lost 10 bases, and 11 bases lay between the germline ends. Germline CDR1 and CDR2: SNHLY and FYNNEI. The CDR3 covers 13 residues.

This clonotype occurred a few times. J is TRBJ1-6 and V is TRBV20-1; tentative D call: TRBD1 (6 bases). Germline values: CDR1 DFQATT, CDR2 SNEGSKA (reference sequence). The CDR3 is 13 residues long. V lost 5 bases and J 7 bases, leaving 12 bases between the germline ends. The CDR3 DNA follows: TGCAGTGCTTCACAGGGTCGGAATTCACCCCTCCACTTT. Encoded protein: CSASQGRNSPLHF.

The J gene is TRBJ2-7, the V gene TRBV7-9, with D possibly called TRBD1 or TRBD2 (6 bases each). The CDR3 is 14 amino acids. V was trimmed by 2 bases and J by 2 bases, leaving 10 bases between them. CDR1 and CDR2 from the germline V gene are SEHNR and FQNEAQ (reference sequence). The CDR3 DNA reads as TGTGCCAGCAGCTTAATCGGGGGCACCTACGAGCAGTACTTC. Protein: CASSLIGGTYEQYF.

The gene calls are TRBV27 and TRBJ2-3; tentatively, D is TRBD1 or TRBD2 (6 bases each). Trimming removed 8 bases from V and 4 bases from J, with 10 bases in between. The V gene's germline CDR1 is MNHEY and CDR2 SMNVEV (reference sequence). This CDR3 has 12 residues. CDR3 in amino acids: CASRRGPDTQYF. The CDR3 DNA is TGTGCCAGCCGACGGGGGCCAGATACGCAGTATTTT.

Here the CDR3 DNA reads TGTGCCAGCAGCTTAGATGAGGCAGGGGGCAATGAGCAGTTCTTC. It is translated as CASSLDEAGGNEQFF. The chain is built from TRBV11-2 and TRBJ2-1; TRBD1 matches 7 bases. CDR1 and CDR2 (germline): SGHAT, FQNNGV. V trimming: 0 bases; J trimming: 6 bases; junction bases outside the gene matches: 5. The CDR3 length is 15 residues.

This clonotype was seen repeatedly, ten times or more. The CDR3 bases are TGTGCCAGCAGCCCAGGACCCGACTCGAGGAGGGAGCAGTACTTC. Translated: CASSPGPDSRREQYF. V usage is TRBV7-9 and J usage is TRBJ2-7; possibly TRBD2 for D (5 bases). This CDR3 is built from 15 residues. The V end lost 5 bases, the J end lost 7 bases, and 21 bases lay between the germline ends. Germline CDR1 reads SEHNR; CDR2 reads FQNEAQ (reference sequence). The full variable domain, its missing parts supplied by reference TRBV7-9 and TRBJ2-7, is DTGVSQNPRHKITKRGQNVTFRCDPISEHNRLYWYRQTLGQGPEFLTYFQNEAQLEKSRLLSDRFSAERPKGSFSTLEIQRTEQGDSAMYLCASSPGPDSRREQYFGPGTRLTVT.

In this sample, this clonotype turned up a few times. The chain has TRBV7-6 and TRBJ2-1; 8 bases align to TRBD2. CDR3 length equals 13 residues. Germline assignment: CDR1 SGHVS and CDR2 FNYEAQ. Unmatched junction bases numbered 3, after V lost 4 bases and J lost 7 bases. The CDR3 DNA is TGTGCCAGCAGCTCACGACTAGCGAATGAGCAGTTCTTC. Amino acids: CASSSRLANEQFF.

The rearrangement uses TRBV6-4 and TRBJ2-1; 11 positions agree with TRBD2. Germline CDR1 MRHNA, CDR2 SNTAGT. This CDR3 comprises 15 residues. After removal of 5 bases from V and 5 bases from J, the junction contained 5 bases not matched to a gene. The CDR3: CASSKPGLADNEQFF. As DNA, the CDR3 is TGTGCCAGCAGTAAACCGGGACTAGCGGACAATGAGCAGTTCTTC.

The rearrangement links TRBV11-2 to TRBJ2-5; D uncertain. The CDR3 runs to 14 residues. Germline CDR1 reads SGHAT; CDR2 reads FQNNGV. V was shortened by 1 base and J by 7 bases, with 13 bases between the two germline ends. The CDR3: CASSLGHPEATQYF. CDR3 nucleotide sequence: TGTGCCAGCAGCTTAGGGCATCCCGAAGCGACCCAGTACTTC.